This entry is about one TCR beta chain. As yet, its antigen is unknown. The sample belongs to a study of cytomegalovirus exposure and HLA in healthy donors. Germline CDR1 SGHTA, CDR2 FQGNSA. CDR3 length equals 15 residues. V lost 0 bases and J lost 5, with 10 bases in between. The PCR made use of 60 Vbeta and 13 Jbeta primers. Sequencing used immunoSEQ multiplex PCR; TCRdb keeps in-frame clones, though not all of them. Of around 90,000 clones listed, around four fifths were seen once; the top ten hold about 3.3%. Study-wide findings and caveats: The authors excluded some V segments, including TRBV6-2 and TRBV6-3, as indistinguishable. The classifier reportedly diagnosed cytomegalovirus status with high specificity and sensitivity.

The chain joins TRBV7-2 to TRBJ1-4; no firm D call. The receptor was isolated from a woman between 40 and 50 years old in good health and CMV-seronegative. Sample: PBMCs. CDR3 region: CASSLARHRNEKLFF. Written as DNA, the CDR3 is TGTGCCAGCAGCTTAGCTAGACACAGAAATGAAAAACTGTTTTTT.